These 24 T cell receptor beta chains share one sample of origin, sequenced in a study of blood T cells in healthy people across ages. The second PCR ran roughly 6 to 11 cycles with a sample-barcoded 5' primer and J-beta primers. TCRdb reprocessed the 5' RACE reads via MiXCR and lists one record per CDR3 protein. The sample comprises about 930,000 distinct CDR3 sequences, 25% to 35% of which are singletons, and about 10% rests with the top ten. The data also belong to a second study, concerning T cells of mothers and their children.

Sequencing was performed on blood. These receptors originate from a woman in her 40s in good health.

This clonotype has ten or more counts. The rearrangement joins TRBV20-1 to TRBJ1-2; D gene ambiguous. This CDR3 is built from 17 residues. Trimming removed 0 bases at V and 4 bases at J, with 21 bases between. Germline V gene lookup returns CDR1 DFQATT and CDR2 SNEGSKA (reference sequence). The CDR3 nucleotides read TGCAGTGCTAGAGATGGCCTCTGGGAGGGTCCGGGCTATGGCTACACCTTC. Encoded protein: CSARDGLWEGPGYGYTF.

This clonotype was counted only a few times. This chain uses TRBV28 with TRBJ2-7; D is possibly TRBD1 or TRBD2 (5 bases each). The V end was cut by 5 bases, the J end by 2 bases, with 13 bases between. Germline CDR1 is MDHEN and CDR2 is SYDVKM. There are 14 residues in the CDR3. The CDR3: CASSAWDGAYEQYF. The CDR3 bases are TGTGCCAGCAGTGCGTGGGACGGCGCCTACGAGCAGTACTTC.

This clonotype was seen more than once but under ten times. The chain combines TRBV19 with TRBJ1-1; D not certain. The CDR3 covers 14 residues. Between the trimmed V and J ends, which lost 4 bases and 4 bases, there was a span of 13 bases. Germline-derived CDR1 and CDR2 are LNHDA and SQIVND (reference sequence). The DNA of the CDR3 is TGTGCCAGTAGTAACCAGAGGTGGGGCACTGAAGCTTTCTTT. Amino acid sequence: CASSNQRWGTEAFF.

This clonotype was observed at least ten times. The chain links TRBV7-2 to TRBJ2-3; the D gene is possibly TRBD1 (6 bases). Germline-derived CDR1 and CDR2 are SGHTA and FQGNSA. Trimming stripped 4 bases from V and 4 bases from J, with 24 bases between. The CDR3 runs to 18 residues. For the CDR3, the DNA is TGTGCCAGCAGCTGGGCTCAACAGGGACCCCGCGGACCAGATACGCAGTATTTT. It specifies CASSWAQQGPRGPDTQYF.

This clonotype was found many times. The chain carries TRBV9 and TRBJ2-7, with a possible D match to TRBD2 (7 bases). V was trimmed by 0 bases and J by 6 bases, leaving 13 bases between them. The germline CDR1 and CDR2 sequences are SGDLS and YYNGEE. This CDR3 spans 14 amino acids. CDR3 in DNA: TGTGCCAGCAGCGTAGAGGGGGGGGCGGGCGAGCAGTACTTC. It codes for CASSVEGGAGEQYF.

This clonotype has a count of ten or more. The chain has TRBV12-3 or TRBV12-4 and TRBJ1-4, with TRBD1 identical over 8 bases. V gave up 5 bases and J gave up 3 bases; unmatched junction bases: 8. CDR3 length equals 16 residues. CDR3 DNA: TGTGCCAGCAGTCTCCGACAGGGGCCAGCTAATGAAAAACTGTTTTTT. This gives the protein CASSLRQGPANEKLFF.

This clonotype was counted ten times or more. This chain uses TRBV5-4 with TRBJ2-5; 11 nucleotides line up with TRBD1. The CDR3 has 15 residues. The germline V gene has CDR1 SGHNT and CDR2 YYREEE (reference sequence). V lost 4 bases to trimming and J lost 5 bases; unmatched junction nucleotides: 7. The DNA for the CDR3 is TGTGCCAGCAGCACCCGGACAGGGGGCAGGGAGACCCAGTACTTC. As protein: CASSTRTGGRETQYF.

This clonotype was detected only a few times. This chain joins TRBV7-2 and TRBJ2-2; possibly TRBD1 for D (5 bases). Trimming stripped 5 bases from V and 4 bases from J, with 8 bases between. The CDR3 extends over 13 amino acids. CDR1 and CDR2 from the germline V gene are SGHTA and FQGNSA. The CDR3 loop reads CASSRQITGELFF. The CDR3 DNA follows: TGTGCCAGCAGCCGACAGATCACCGGGGAGCTGTTTTTT.

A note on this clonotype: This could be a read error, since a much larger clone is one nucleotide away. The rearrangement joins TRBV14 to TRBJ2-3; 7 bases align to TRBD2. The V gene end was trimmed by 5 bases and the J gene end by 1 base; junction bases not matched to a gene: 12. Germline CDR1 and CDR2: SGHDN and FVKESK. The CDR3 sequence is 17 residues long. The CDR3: CASSVGLTAFGTDTQYF. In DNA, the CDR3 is TGTGCCAGCAGCGTGGGACTAACGGCCTTTGGCACAGATACGCAGTATTTT.

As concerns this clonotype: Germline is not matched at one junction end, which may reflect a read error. The CDR3 DNA is TGTGCCAGCAGCCCAATTCAGGACACTGAAGCTTGCTTT. It codes for CASSPIQDTEACF. J is TRBJ1-1 and V is TRBV3-1; possibly TRBD1 for D (5 bases). The CDR3 runs to 13 residues. CDR1 is LGHDT, CDR2 YNNKEL, per germline (reference sequence).

The CDR3: CASSLVLGFYEQYF. As DNA, the CDR3 is TGTGCCAGCAGCTTAGTTCTGGGGTTCTACGAGCAGTACTTC. The V and J genes are TRBV7-2 and TRBJ2-7; no clear D gene. CDR1 is SGHTA and CDR2 is FQGNSA in the germline V gene. V shed 1 base and J shed 3 bases, with 10 bases lying between them. The CDR3 is 14 amino acids.

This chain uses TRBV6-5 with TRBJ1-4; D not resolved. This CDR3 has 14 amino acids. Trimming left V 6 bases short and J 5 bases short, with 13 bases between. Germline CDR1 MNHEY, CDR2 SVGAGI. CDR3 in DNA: TGTGCCAGCAGAGATCACTTCGGAAATGAAAAACTGTTTTTT. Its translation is CASRDHFGNEKLFF.

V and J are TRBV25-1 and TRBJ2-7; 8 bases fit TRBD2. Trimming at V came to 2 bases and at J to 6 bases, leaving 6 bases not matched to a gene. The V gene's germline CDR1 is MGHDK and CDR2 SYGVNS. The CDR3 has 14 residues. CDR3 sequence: CASSEPLGRGEQYF. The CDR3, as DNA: TGTGCCAGCAGTGAACCCCTCGGGAGGGGCGAGCAGTACTTC.

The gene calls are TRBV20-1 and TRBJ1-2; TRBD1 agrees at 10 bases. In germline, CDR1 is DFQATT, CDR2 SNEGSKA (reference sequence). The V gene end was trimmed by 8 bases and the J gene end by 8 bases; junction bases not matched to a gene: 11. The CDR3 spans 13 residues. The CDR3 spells CSLPRQGAMGYTF. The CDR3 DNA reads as TGCAGTCTCCCCCGACAGGGGGCGATGGGCTACACCTTC.

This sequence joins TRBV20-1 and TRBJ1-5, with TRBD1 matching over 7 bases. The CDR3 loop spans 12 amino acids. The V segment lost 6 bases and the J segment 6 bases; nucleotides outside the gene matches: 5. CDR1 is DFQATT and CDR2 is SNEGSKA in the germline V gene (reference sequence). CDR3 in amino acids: CSARDRAQPQHF. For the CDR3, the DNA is TGCAGTGCCCGAGACAGGGCTCAGCCCCAGCATTTT.

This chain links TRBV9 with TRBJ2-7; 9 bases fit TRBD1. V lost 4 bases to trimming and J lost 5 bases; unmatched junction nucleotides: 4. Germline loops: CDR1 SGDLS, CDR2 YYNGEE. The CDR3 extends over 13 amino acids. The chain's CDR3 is CASSTRTGDEQYF. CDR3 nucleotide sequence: TGTGCCAGCAGCACGCGGACAGGGGACGAGCAGTACTTC.

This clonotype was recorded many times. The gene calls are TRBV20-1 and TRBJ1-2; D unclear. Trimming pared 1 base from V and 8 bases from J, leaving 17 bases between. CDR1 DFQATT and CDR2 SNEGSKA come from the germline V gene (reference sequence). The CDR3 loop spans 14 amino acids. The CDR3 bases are TGCAGTGCTAGAGGGACCCGCCTATCCGAGGGCTACACCTTC. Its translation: CSARGTRLSEGYTF.

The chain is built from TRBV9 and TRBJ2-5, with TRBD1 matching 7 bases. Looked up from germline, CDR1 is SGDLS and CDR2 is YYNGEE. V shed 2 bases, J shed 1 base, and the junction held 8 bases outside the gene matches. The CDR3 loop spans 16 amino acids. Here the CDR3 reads CASSVLTQGSQETQYF. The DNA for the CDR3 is TGTGCCAGCAGCGTTCTGACACAGGGGTCCCAAGAGACCCAGTACTTC.

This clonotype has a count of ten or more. CDR3 nucleotides: TGTGCCATCAGCCCCCTAGCGGGGGACACAGATACGCAGTATTTT. Encoded protein: CAISPLAGDTDTQYF. V and J are TRBV10-3 and TRBJ2-3, with 10 bases fitting TRBD2. Germline CDR1 ENHRY, CDR2 SYGVKD. The ends lost 6 bases at V and 2 bases at J; junction bases unmatched: 5. The CDR3 is 15 residues long.

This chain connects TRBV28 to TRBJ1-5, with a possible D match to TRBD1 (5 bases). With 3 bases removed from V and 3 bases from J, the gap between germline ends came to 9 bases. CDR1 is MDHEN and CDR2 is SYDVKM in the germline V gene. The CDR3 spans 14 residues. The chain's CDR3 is CASSFAGTNQPQHF. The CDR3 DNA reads TGTGCCAGCAGTTTCGCAGGGACCAATCAGCCCCAGCATTTT. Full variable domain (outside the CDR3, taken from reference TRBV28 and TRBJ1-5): DVKVTQSSRYLVKRTGEKVFLECVQDMDHENMFWYRQDPGLGLRLIYFSYDVKMKEKGDIPEGYSVSREKKERFSLILESASTNQTSMYLCASSFAGTNQPQHFGDGTRLSIL.

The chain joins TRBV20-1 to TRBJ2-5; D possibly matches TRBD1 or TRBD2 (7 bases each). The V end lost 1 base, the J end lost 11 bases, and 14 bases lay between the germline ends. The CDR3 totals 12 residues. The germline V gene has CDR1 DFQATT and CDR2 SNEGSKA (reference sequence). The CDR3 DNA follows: TGCAGTGCTAGAGTGCAGGGGGGGGGGCAGTACTTC. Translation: CSARVQGGGQYF.

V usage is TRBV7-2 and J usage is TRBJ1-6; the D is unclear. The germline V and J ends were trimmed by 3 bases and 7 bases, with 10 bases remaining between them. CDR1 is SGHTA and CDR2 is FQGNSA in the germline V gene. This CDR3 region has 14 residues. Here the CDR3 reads CASSFRRANSPLHF. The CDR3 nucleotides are TGTGCCAGCAGCTTCAGACGGGCGAATTCACCCCTCCACTTT.

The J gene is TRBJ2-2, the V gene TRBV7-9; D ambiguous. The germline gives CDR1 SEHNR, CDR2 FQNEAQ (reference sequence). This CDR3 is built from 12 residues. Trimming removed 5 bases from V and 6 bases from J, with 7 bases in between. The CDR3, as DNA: TGTGCCAGCAGCCCCTCTGCCGGGGAGCTGTTTTTT. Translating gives CASSPSAGELFF.

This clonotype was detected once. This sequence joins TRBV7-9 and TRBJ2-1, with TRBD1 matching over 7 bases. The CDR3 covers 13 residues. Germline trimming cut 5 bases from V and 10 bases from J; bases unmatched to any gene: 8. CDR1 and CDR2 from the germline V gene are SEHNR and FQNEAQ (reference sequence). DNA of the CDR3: TGTGCCAGCAGCATACAGGGGACCCACGAGCAGTTCTTC. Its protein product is CASSIQGTHEQFF.